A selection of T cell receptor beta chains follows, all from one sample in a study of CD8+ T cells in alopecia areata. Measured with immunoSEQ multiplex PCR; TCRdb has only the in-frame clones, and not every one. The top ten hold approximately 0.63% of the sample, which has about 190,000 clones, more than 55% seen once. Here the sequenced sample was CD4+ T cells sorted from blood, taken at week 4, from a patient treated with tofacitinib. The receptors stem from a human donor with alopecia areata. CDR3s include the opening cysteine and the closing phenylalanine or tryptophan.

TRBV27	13	CASSLGRGETQYF
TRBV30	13	CAWNYWEGNTIYF
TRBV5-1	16	CASSLGLAGLQETQYF
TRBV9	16	CASSVTGVSGANVLTF
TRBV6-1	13	CASIPGLQETQYF
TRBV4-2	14	CASSQDWDRGKQYF
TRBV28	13	CASSLKASGEQYF
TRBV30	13	CAWSVQGPYGYTF
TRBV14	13	CASSRDHHTEAFF
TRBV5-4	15	CASSARTKSYNEQFF
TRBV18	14	CASSPEQGARGYTF
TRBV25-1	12	CASMKSTDTQYF
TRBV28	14	CASRPGEHNEKLFF
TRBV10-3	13	CAISVTKSEKLFF
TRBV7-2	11	CASSLSDTQYF
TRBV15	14	CATSMAGVQETQYF
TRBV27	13	CASSFRGLKTQYF
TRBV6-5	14	CASSSGQWDQPQHF
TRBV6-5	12	CASRSSGYEQYF
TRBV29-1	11	CSLLGGDTQYF
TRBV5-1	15	CASSASTGHPYEQYF
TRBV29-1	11	CSVELYSGYTF
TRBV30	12	CAWSVRGEKLFF
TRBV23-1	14	CASSGTSGPETQYF
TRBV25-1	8	CASFREYF
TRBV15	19	CATSRDSLSGRGPKNIQYF
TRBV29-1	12	CSVDWNTDTQYF
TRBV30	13	CAYGTGDNQPQHF
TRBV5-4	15	CASSLAAGGPIEQFF
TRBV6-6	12	CASNRESGIQYF
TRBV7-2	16	CASSIGGLGFSETQYF
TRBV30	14	CAWTSGGSSYEQYF
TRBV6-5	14	CASSYSWDSTEAFF
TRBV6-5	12	CASGTAGNTIYF
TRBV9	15	CASSVELVPYNEQFF
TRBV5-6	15	CASSLGLEPYNEQFF
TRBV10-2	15	CASTLLAGVGETQYF
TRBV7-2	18	CASSLASGTSGRGNTQYF
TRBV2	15	CASRAPGQVGGTQYF
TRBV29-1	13	CSVAVLDRNIQYF
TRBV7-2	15	CASSLSRDSGNTIYF
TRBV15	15	CATSREIAGNNEQFF
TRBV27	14	CASSSLVRVETQYF
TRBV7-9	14	CASSDRGRYEKLFF
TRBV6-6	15	CASSYSRGLVDEQYF
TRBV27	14	CASSWDLENTEAFF
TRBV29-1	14	CSAGISGRDYEQYF
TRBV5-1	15	CASSSYRDMNTEAFF
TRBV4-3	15	CASSQYTTVRNGYTF
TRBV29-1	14	CSVTSQTRGETQYF
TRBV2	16	CASSRGLATNTGELFF
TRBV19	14	CASSIGRYNQPQHF
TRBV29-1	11	CSVALGEKLFF